The 29 T cell receptor beta chains below were found in one sample sequenced in a study of blood T cell repertoires in COVID-19. The table came from immunoSEQ multiplex PCR; TCRdb's copy has only in-frame clones and leaves some out. The repertoire has about 220,000 clones, around 82% of them found once; the top ten carry 3% to 4%. Sample: peripheral blood. The receptor set was obtained from a woman older than 75 with acute or convalescent COVID-19.

J is TRBJ1-2 and V is TRBV5-6, with D possibly TRBD1 on 5 matching bases. V lost 0 bases to trimming and J lost 13 bases, with 19 bases between them. Germline V gene lookup returns CDR1 SGHDT and CDR2 YYEEEE. The CDR3 loop spans 14 amino acids. This CDR3 reads CASSLGDGGRVRTF. In DNA, the CDR3 is TGTGCCAGCAGCTTGGGAGACGGGGGTCGAGTTCGCACCTTC.

The genes are TRBV27 and TRBJ1-5; D call uncertain. Germline CDR1 and CDR2: MNHEY and SMNVEV (reference sequence). The CDR3 has 13 residues. Between the trimmed V and J ends, which lost 4 bases and 3 bases, there was a span of 7 bases. CDR3 nucleotides: TGTGCCAGCAGTTGGCAGATCAATCAGCCCCAGCATTTT. This sequence encodes CASSWQINQPQHF.

This clone occurred many times. V gene TRBV2 combines with J gene TRBJ1-2; TRBD1 might be the D (5 bases). The germline gives CDR1 SNHLY, CDR2 FYNNEI. This CDR3 is 11 amino acids long. Between the trimmed V and J ends, which lost 3 bases and 8 bases, there was a span of 7 bases. CDR3 region: CASSEGLGYTF. CDR3 bases: TGTGCCAGCAGTGAGGGGCTCGGCTACACCTTC.

The chain is built from TRBV5-6 and TRBJ2-2, with 9 bases aligning to TRBD1. Per germline, CDR1 SGHDT and CDR2 YYEEEE. Trimming removed 2 bases from V and 6 bases from J; junction bases left unmatched: 5. This CDR3 contains 15 residues. CDR3 protein: CASSFGTGRAGELFF. The CDR3 region has the DNA TGTGCCAGCAGCTTTGGGACAGGGCGGGCCGGGGAGCTGTTTTTT.

V usage is TRBV12-3 or TRBV12-4 and J usage is TRBJ1-5; TRBD1 matches at 7 bases. The CDR3 spans 13 residues. With V trimmed by 4 bases and J by 8 bases, 5 bases remained unmatched. CDR3 sequence (DNA): TGTGCCAGCAGTTCGGGACAGTGGGAGCCCCAGCATTTT. Its translation is CASSSGQWEPQHF.

Comments on this clone: An end of the junction does not agree with germline; a read error may underlie this. The identical CDR3 is also encoded by other nucleotide sequences in the sample. The chain recombines TRBV11-2 with TRBJ2-1; 15 bases line up with TRBD2. This CDR3 has 19 residues. Germline V gene sequence: CDR1 SGHAT, CDR2 FQNNGV. The CDR3 DNA reads TGTGCTAGCAGAGGACTAGCGGGGGGGTTTTCTTACTCCTACAATGAGCAGTTCTTC. Encoded protein: CASRGLAGGFSYSYNEQFF.

This sequence joins TRBV18 and TRBJ1-1, with 7 bases fitting TRBD1. There are 14 residues in the CDR3. J gave up 6 bases and V 3 bases, and 7 bases lay outside the gene matches. The germline V gene has CDR1 KGHSH and CDR2 LQKENI. The CDR3 DNA reads TGTGCCAGCTCACCCTCGACAGGGAAGGCTGAAGCTTTCTTT. Translated, it gives CASSPSTGKAEAFF.

The genes are TRBV7-8 and TRBJ1-1, with a possible D match to TRBD1 (6 bases). Germline V gene data show CDR1 as SGHVS and CDR2 as FQNEAQ. V gave up 6 bases and J gave up 0 bases, with 23 bases separating them. This CDR3 is built from 18 residues. This chain's CDR3 is CASRLFGEGDLMNTEAFF. CDR3 DNA sequence: TGTGCCAGCAGATTATTTGGGGAGGGGGACTTAATGAACACTGAAGCTTTCTTT.

V usage is TRBV7-3 and J usage is TRBJ1-2, with a possible D match to TRBD1 (6 bases). CDR1 and CDR2 from the germline V gene are SGHTA and FQGTGA. Trimming took off 5 bases at V and 8 bases at J, with 12 bases between the two ends. The CDR3 extends over 12 amino acids. CDR3 sequence reads: CASSNQGQGYTF. The CDR3 nucleotides are TGTGCCAGCAGCAACCAGGGGCAAGGCTACACCTTC. Full variable domain (missing parts from reference TRBV7-3 and TRBJ1-2): GAGVSQTPSNKVTEKGKYVELRCDPISGHTALYWYRQSLGQGPEFLIYFQGTGAADDSGLPNDRFFAVRPEGSVSTLKIQRTERGDSAVYLCASSNQGQGYTFGSGTRLTVV.

This chain links TRBV2 with TRBJ1-6; possible D gene TRBD1, 6 bases. The CDR3 totals 16 residues. Germline CDR1 is SNHLY and CDR2 is FYNNEI. V lost 5 bases and J lost 5, with 16 bases in between. For the CDR3, the DNA is TGTGCCAGCAGTCCTCGTAGGACAGCAAATAATTCACCCCTCCACTTT. Its translation: CASSPRRTANNSPLHF.

V gene TRBV10-2 combines with J gene TRBJ1-1, with D perhaps TRBD1 (6 bases). This CDR3 is 14 amino acids long. Trimming pared 7 bases from V and 1 base from J, leaving 13 bases between. Germline V gene data show CDR1 as WSHSY and CDR2 as SAAADI. CDR3 sequence (DNA): TGCGCCAGCAAAACCTCGGACAGGAACACTGAAGCTTTCTTT. It translates to CASKTSDRNTEAFF.

This clone was counted once. The chain carries TRBV2 and TRBJ1-2; the D gene is possibly TRBD1 (6 bases). Germline V gives CDR1 SNHLY, CDR2 FYNNEI. This CDR3 comprises 14 residues. Trimming took off 3 bases at V and 4 bases at J, with 12 bases between the two ends. CDR3 sequence reads: CASSDSRGAYGYTF. The CDR3 DNA reads as TGTGCCAGCAGTGATTCTCGGGGGGCCTATGGCTACACCTTC. The whole variable domain, filled in from reference TRBV2 and TRBJ1-2, reads EPEVTQTPSHQVTQMGQEVILRCVPISNHLYFYWYRQILGQKVEFLVSFYNNEISEKSEIFDDQFSVERPDGSNFTLKIRSTKLEDSAMYFCASSDSRGAYGYTFGSGTRLTVV.

In nucleotides, the CDR3 is TGCAGTGCTAGTCCCCACTTAACCTACGAGCAGTACTTC. This codes for CSASPHLTYEQYF. The chain recombines TRBV20-1 with TRBJ2-7; D is unclear. Trimming removed 3 bases at V and 2 bases at J, with 11 bases between. Germline-derived CDR1 and CDR2 are DFQATT and SNEGSKA (reference sequence). The CDR3 extends over 13 amino acids.

The rearrangement joins TRBV19 to TRBJ1-5, with 8 bases lining up with TRBD1. CDR1 LNHDA and CDR2 SQIVND come from the germline V gene (reference sequence). With V trimmed by 4 bases and J by 1 base, 12 bases remained unmatched. The CDR3 sequence is 18 residues long. CDR3 amino acids: CASSTTWTGSASNQPQHF. DNA of the CDR3: TGTGCCAGTAGTACTACTTGGACAGGGAGTGCGAGCAATCAGCCCCAGCATTTT.

The chain combines TRBV2 with TRBJ2-2; 11 bases line up with TRBD2. The CDR3 runs 16 residues. CDR1 SNHLY and CDR2 FYNNEI come from the germline V gene. V gave up 4 bases and J gave up 1 base; unmatched junction bases: 2. The DNA for the CDR3 is TGTGCCAGCAGTGGAGGACTAGCGGGGAACACCGGGGAGCTGTTTTTT. The encoded protein is CASSGGLAGNTGELFF.

The V gene is TRBV11-2, the J gene TRBJ2-7, with TRBD1 identical over 7 bases. V shed 4 bases, J shed 1 base, and the junction held 4 bases outside the gene matches. The CDR3 runs to 14 residues. Germline-derived CDR1 and CDR2 are SGHAT and FQNNGV. CDR3 loop: CASSSQGLSYEQYF. In DNA, the CDR3 is TGTGCCAGCAGCTCACAGGGGTTGTCCTACGAGCAGTACTTC.

The gene calls are TRBV5-4 and TRBJ2-7; D call uncertain. The CDR3 is 15 amino acids. Germline-derived CDR1 and CDR2 are SGHNT and YYREEE (reference sequence). V was cut by 4 bases and J by 0 bases, with 14 bases left in between. The CDR3 nucleotides are TGTGCCAGCAGCCCGAGCGACGGAAGCTCCTACGAGCAGTACTTC. The encoded protein is CASSPSDGSSYEQYF.

As regards this clone: The germline gene is not matched at one end of the junction; a read error may be the cause. The chain joins TRBV7-7 to TRBJ1-4, with D possibly matching TRBD1 (5 bases). Germline CDR1 and CDR2: SSHAT and FNYEAQ (reference sequence). The CDR3 length is 16 residues. CDR3 region: CASSLAPGPSNEKLFF. The CDR3 DNA follows: TGTGCTAGCAGCTTAGCTCCAGGGCCATCTAATGAAAAACTGTTTTTT.

The chain combines TRBV19 with TRBJ2-7, with 7 bases aligning to TRBD2. The J segment lost 5 bases and the V segment lost 10 bases, leaving 11 bases of the junction unmatched. The CDR3 runs to 13 residues. Germline assignment: CDR1 LNHDA and CDR2 SQIVND (reference sequence). CDR3 DNA sequence: TGTGCCACTAAGGGAGGGACTTTCCACGAGCAGTACTTC. This translates into CATKGGTFHEQYF.

This chain joins TRBV28 and TRBJ1-2; a weak D match, TRBD1 (5 bases). Looked up from germline, CDR1 is MDHEN and CDR2 is SYDVKM. CDR3 length: 11 amino acids. The ends were cut back, 10 bases at V and 11 bases at J, with 17 bases in the middle. The CDR3, as DNA: TGTGCCACCGAGAATTGGGGGGGTTACACCTTC. This codes for CATENWGGYTF.

The rearrangement joins TRBV6-2 or TRBV6-3 to TRBJ1-2; D is undetermined. From germline, CDR1 is MNHEY and CDR2 SVGEGT. This CDR3 is 14 amino acids long. V was cut by 2 bases and J by 4 bases, with 11 bases left in between. For the CDR3, the DNA is TGTGCCAGCAGTTACCGTGGAGGGCCCTATGGCTACACCTTC. Its protein is CASSYRGGPYGYTF.

The rearrangement uses TRBV12-3 or TRBV12-4 and TRBJ2-7; weak D call: TRBD1 (6 bases). Between the trimmed V and J ends, which lost 6 bases and 2 bases, there was a span of 11 bases. This CDR3 comprises 13 residues. The CDR3: CASSVTGPYEQYF. For the CDR3, the DNA is TGTGCCAGCAGCGTGACAGGTCCCTACGAGCAGTACTTC.

This clone was found a few times. This chain connects TRBV5-1 to TRBJ2-1, with D possibly being TRBD1 (6 bases). The CDR3 totals 15 residues. V lost 1 base to trimming and J lost 9 bases, with 17 bases between them. Germline values: CDR1 SGHRS, CDR2 YFSETQ. This CDR3 is CASSLNLRGQGEQFF. CDR3 nucleotide sequence: TGCGCCAGCAGCTTGAATCTCAGGGGACAAGGTGAGCAGTTCTTC.

V gene TRBV18 combines with J gene TRBJ2-3; TRBD2 matches 8 bases. Looked up from germline, CDR1 is KGHSH and CDR2 is LQKENI. Losses at the gene ends were 6 bases for V and 2 bases for J; bases not matched to a gene: 4. This CDR3 is built from 14 residues. The CDR3, as DNA: TGTGCCAGCTCTCGCGGGGGGCACACAGATACGCAGTATTTT. Translating gives CASSRGGHTDTQYF.

This clone has only a few counts. V usage is TRBV4-2 and J usage is TRBJ1-6; D call uncertain. The CDR3 runs 14 residues. Germline V gives CDR1 LGHNA, CDR2 YNFKEQ. Deletions cut 0 bases from V and 10 bases from J, with 10 bases between. Here the CDR3 reads CASSQEKIESPLHF. The CDR3 DNA reads as TGTGCCAGCAGCCAAGAGAAGATAGAATCACCCCTCCACTTT.

The rearrangement links TRBV27 to TRBJ2-3; 8 bases line up with TRBD1. The germline gives CDR1 MNHEY, CDR2 SMNVEV (reference sequence). This CDR3 spans 15 amino acids. V trimming: 7 bases; J trimming: 8 bases; junction bases outside the gene matches: 14. The CDR3 region is CASINSGTGGGTQYF. CDR3 DNA sequence: TGTGCCAGCATTAATTCCGGGACAGGTGGGGGTACGCAGTATTTT.

The genes are TRBV19 and TRBJ2-7; 12 nucleotides align to TRBD2. Germline-derived CDR1 and CDR2 are LNHDA and SQIVND (reference sequence). CDR3 length equals 16 residues. J gave up 4 bases and V 4 bases, and 8 bases lay outside the gene matches. The CDR3 region is CASSNNRLAGEYEQYF. The CDR3 DNA is TGTGCCAGTAGTAACAACCGACTAGCGGGGGAATACGAGCAGTACTTC.

The V and J genes are TRBV12-3 or TRBV12-4 and TRBJ2-1; TRBD1 matches 8 bases. Unmatched junction bases numbered 6, after V lost 8 bases and J lost 6 bases. The CDR3 sequence is 13 residues long. The DNA of the CDR3 is TGTGCCAGCGGACAGGGATGGGTCAATGAGCAGTTCTTC. Its protein product is CASGQGWVNEQFF.

The chain has TRBV2 and TRBJ1-2; D might be TRBD1 (5 bases). The CDR3 length is 14 residues. Germline CDR1 and CDR2: SNHLY and FYNNEI. V lost 4 bases to trimming and J lost 3 bases, with 12 bases between them. The CDR3 sequence is CASSGGAEDYGYTF. CDR3 nucleotide sequence: TGTGCCAGCAGTGGCGGGGCCGAGGACTATGGCTACACCTTC.